This TCR beta chain came from a study of T cells in Graves' hyperthyroidism and ophthalmopathy. TCR beta CDR3 regions were amplified from RNA. Carried out on the TCR CDR3, a first-round RT-PCR used the HTBI primer set. MiXCR was run by TCRdb on the multiplex PCR reads, yielding one entry per CDR3 protein. The sample shows some 200,000 distinct CDR3 sequences, about a sixth of them seen only once. CDR1 and CDR2 (germline): LGHDT, YNNKEL (reference sequence). The CDR3 spans 16 residues. V lost 0 bases to trimming and J lost 8 bases, with 17 bases between them. This clonotype was picked up many times. The sequenced sample was blood. The origin of this receptor is a man aged 45-65 years with Graves' hyperthyroidism. The V gene is TRBV3-1, the J gene TRBJ2-1, with a possible D match to TRBD1 (6 bases). The CDR3 loop reads CASSQELGRGRDEQFF. The CDR3 nucleotides are TGTGCCAGCAGCCAAGAACTCGGCAGGGGTAGGGATGAGCAGTTCTTC.